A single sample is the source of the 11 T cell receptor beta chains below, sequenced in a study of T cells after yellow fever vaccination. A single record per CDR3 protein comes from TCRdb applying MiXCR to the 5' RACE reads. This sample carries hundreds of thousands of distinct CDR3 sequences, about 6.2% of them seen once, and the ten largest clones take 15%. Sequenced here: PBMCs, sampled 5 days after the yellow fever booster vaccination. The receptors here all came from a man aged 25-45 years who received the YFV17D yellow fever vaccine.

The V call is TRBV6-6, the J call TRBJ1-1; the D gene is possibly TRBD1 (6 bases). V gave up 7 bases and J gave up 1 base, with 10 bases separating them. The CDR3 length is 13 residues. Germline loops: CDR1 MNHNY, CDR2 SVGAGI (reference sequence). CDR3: CASKGTPNTEAFF. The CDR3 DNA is TGTGCCAGCAAAGGGACACCGAACACTGAAGCTTTCTTT.

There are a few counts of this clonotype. This chain's CDR3 is CSARTSPGSYEQYF. In DNA form, the CDR3 reads TGCAGTGCTCGGACCTCCCCGGGCTCCTACGAGCAGTACTTC. This rearrangement joins TRBV20-1 to TRBJ2-7, with no clear D. The CDR3 is 14 residues long. Between the trimmed V and J ends, which lost 5 bases and 0 bases, there was a span of 14 bases. Germline V gives CDR1 DFQATT, CDR2 SNEGSKA (reference sequence).

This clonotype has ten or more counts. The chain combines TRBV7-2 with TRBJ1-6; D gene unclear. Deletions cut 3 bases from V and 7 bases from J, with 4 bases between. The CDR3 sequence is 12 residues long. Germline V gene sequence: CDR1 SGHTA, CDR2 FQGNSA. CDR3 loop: CASSFGNSPLHF. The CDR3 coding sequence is TGTGCCAGCAGCTTCGGGAATTCACCCCTCCACTTT.

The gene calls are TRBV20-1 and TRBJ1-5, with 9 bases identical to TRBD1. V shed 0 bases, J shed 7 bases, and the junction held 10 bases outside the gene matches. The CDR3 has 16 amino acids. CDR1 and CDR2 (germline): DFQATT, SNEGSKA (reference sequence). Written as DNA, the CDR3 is TGCAGTGCTAGAGATTGGAGGACAGGGGCTGGACAGCCCCAGCATTTT. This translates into CSARDWRTGAGQPQHF.

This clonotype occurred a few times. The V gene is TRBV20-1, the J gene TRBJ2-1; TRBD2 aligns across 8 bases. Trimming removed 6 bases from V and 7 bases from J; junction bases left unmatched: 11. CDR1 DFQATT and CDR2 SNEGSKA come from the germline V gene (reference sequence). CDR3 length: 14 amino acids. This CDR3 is CSAITSGPRNEQFF. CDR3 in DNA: TGCAGTGCAATCACTAGCGGTCCAAGGAATGAGCAGTTCTTC.

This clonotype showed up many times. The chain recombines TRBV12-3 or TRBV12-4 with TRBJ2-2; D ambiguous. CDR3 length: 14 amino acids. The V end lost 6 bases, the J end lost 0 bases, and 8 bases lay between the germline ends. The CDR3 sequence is CASSVDSNTGELFF. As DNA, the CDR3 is TGTGCCAGCAGCGTCGACTCGAACACCGGGGAGCTGTTTTTT.

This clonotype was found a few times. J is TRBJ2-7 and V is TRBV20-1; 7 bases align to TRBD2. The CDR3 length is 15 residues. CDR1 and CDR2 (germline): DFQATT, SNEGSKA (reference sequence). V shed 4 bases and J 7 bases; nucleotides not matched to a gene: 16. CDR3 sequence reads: CSATAPSGAYGEQYF. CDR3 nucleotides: TGCAGTGCTACAGCCCCTAGCGGAGCTTACGGAGAGCAGTACTTC.

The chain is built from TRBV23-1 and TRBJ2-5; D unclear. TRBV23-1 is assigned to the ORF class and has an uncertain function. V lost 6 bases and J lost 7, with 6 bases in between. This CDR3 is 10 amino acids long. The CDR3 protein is CASSRRTQYF. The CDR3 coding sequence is TGCGCCAGCAGCCGCAGGACCCAGTACTTC.

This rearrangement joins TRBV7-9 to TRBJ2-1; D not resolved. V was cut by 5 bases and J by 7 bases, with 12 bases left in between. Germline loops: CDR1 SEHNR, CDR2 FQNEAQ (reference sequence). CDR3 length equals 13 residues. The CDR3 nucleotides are TGTGCCAGCAGCCCCCGTGGAGAAAATGAGCAGTTCTTC. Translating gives CASSPRGENEQFF.

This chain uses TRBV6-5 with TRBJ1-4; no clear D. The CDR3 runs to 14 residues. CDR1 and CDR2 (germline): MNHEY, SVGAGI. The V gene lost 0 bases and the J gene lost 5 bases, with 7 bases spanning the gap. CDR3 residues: CASSYSPGNEKLFF. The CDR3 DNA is TGTGCCAGCAGTTACTCGCCCGGGAATGAAAAACTGTTTTTT.

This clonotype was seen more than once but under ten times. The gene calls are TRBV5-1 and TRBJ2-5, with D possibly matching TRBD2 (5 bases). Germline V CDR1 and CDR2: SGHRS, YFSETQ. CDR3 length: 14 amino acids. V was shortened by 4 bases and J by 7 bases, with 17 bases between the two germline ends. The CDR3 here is CASSQVDSQSTQYF. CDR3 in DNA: TGCGCCAGCAGCCAGGTGGACTCCCAGTCGACCCAGTACTTC.